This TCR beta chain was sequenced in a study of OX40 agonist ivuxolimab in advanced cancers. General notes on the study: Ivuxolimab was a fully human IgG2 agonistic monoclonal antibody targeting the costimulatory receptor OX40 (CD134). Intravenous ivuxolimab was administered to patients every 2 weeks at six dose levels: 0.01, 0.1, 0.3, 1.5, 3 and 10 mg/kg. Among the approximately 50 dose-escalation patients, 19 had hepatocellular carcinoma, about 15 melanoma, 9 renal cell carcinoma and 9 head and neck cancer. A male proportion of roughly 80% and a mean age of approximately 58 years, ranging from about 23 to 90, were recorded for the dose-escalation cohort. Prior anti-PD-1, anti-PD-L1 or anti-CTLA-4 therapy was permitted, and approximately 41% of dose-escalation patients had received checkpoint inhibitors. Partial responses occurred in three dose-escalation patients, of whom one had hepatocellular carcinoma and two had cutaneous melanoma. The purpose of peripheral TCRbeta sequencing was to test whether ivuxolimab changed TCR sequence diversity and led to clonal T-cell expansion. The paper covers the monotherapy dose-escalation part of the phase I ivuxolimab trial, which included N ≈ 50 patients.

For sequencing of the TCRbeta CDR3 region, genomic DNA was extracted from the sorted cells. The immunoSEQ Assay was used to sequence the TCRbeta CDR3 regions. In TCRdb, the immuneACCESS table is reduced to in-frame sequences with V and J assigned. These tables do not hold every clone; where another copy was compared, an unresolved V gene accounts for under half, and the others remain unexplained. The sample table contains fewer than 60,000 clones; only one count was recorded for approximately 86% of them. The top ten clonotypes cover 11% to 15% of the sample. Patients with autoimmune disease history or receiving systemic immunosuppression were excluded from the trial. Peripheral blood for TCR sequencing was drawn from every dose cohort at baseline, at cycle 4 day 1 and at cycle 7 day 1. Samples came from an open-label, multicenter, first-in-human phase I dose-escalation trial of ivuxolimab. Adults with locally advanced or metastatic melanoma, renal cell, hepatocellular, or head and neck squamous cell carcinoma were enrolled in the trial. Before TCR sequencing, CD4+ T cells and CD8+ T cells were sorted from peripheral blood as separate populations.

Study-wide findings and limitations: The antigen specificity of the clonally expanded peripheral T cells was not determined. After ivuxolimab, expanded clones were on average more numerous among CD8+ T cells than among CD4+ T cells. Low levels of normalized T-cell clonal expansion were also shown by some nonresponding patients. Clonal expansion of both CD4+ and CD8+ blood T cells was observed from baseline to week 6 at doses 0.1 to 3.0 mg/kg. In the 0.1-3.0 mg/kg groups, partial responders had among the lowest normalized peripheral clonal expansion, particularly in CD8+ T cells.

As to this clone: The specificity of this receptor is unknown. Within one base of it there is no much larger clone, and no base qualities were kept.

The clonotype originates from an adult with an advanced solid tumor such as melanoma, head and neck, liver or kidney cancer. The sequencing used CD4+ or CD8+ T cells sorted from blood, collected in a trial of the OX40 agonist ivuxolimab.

The CDR3 reads CASSLADGTGHEKLFF. The bases read TGCGCCAGCAGCTTGGCCGACGGGACAGGGCATGAAAAACTGTTTTTT. The rearrangement combines TRBV5-1 with TRBJ1-4; TRBD1 agrees with 9 junctional bases. Compared with germline, V lacks 0 bases and J lacks 6 bases; bases without a gene match: 6. CDR1 and CDR2, looked up from the germline V gene, are SGHRS and YFSETQ. The CDR3 numbers 16 residues from cysteine through phenylalanine. The sequence is cut down to CDR3 DNA, 48 bases in frame from base 1.